This is a list of T cell receptor beta chains from one sample in a study of OX40 agonist ivuxolimab in advanced cancers. Clones were sequenced by immunoSEQ multiplex PCR, and TCRdb holds only the in-frame ones, with some missing. The profile shows about 150,000 clones, 90% to 95% of them singletons. The sample here was CD4+ or CD8+ T cells sorted from blood, taken in a trial of the OX40 agonist ivuxolimab. These receptors came from an adult with an advanced solid tumor such as melanoma, head and neck, liver or kidney cancer. Each CDR3 is given with its conserved first and last residue. D genes are given only for firm matches. Rows give clone size only sometimes, using once, few, many, or a class for an expanded clone.

cdr3_aa | cdr3_nt | j_call | clone_size | v_call | d_call
CASSWGSNTGELFF | TGCGCCAGCAGTTGGGGGTCGAACACCGGGGAGCTGTTTTTT | TRBJ2-2 | . | TRBV5-1 | .
CASSVMENTEAFF | TGCGCCAGCAGCGTGATGGAAAACACTGAAGCTTTCTTT | TRBJ1-1 | . | TRBV5-1 | .
CASSPRQMNTEAFF | TGTGCCAGCTCACCAAGGCAGATGAACACTGAAGCTTTCTTT | TRBJ1-1 | . | TRBV18 | .
CASSLTPNQINTEAFF | TGCGCCAGCAGCTTGACACCGAACCAAATAAACACTGAAGCTTTCTTT | TRBJ1-1 | . | TRBV5-1 | .
CASSLFMAVPGGNGYTF | TGTGCCAGCAGTTTATTTATGGCCGTACCAGGGGGGAATGGCTACACCTTC | TRBJ1-2 | . | TRBV28 | TRBD1
CASSAGMVEKLFF | TGTGCCAGCAGCGCTGGGATGGTTGAAAAACTGTTTTTT | TRBJ1-4 | . | TRBV9 | .
CASSVSFSKDEQYF | TGTGCCAGCAGTGTCTCCTTCTCCAAGGACGAGCAGTACTTC | TRBJ2-7 | . | TRBV2 | .
CASSLGPRGTGRETQYF | TGTGCCAGCAGCTTAGGGCCTCGGGGGACAGGGCGAGAGACCCAGTACTTC | TRBJ2-5 | . | TRBV7-2 | TRBD1
CANNWDEQYF | TGTGCCAACAATTGGGACGAGCAGTACTTC | TRBJ2-7 | . | TRBV6-1 | .
CASSPGGLAGVFNPYEQYF | TGTGCCAGCAGTCCCGGGGGACTAGCGGGAGTCTTCAACCCCTACGAGCAGTACTTC | TRBJ2-7 | . | TRBV28 | TRBD2
CASSWGQGRTEAFF | TGTGCCAGCAGCTGGGGACAGGGCCGCACTGAAGCTTTCTTT | TRBJ1-1 | . | TRBV7-2 | TRBD1
CATSSLTSGSDNEQFF | TGTGCCACCAGCAGCTTGACTAGCGGGAGTGACAATGAGCAGTTCTTC | TRBJ2-1 | . | TRBV15 | TRBD2
CATMGAPITEAFF | TGTGCCACAATGGGGGCCCCGATCACTGAAGCTTTCTTT | TRBJ1-1 | . | TRBV6-1 | .
CASSPPQGRQETQYF | TGTGCCAGCTCCCCACCCCAGGGTCGGCAAGAGACCCAGTACTTC | TRBJ2-5 | . | TRBV18 | .
CASSYAGYNEQFF | TGTGCCAGCAGTTACGCGGGGTACAATGAGCAGTTCTTC | TRBJ2-1 | . | TRBV6-5 | .
CASSQDPGLAGLYNEQFF | TGCGCCAGCAGCCAAGACCCCGGACTAGCGGGACTATACAATGAGCAGTTCTTC | TRBJ2-1 | few | TRBV4-3 | TRBD2
CSVEVNLYQAFF | TGCAGCGTTGAAGTAAACCTATACCAAGCTTTCTTT | TRBJ1-1 | . | TRBV29-1 | .
CASSEPGYYGYTF | TGTGCCAGCAGTGAACCGGGGTACTATGGCTACACCTTC | TRBJ1-2 | . | TRBV6-5 | .
CSVGGRVNQPQHF | TGCAGCGTTGGAGGCAGGGTCAATCAGCCCCAGCATTTT | TRBJ1-5 | few | TRBV29-1 | .
CASSIFQGQGYEQYF | TGTGCCAGTAGTATCTTCCAGGGACAGGGTTACGAGCAGTACTTC | TRBJ2-7 | . | TRBV19 | TRBD1
CASSQEVQGVQPQHF | TGTGCCAGCAGCCAAGAGGTACAGGGGGTTCAGCCCCAGCATTTT | TRBJ1-5 | once | TRBV4-2 | TRBD1
CASSIFGDTYEQYF | TGTGCCAGTAGTATTTTCGGTGATACCTACGAGCAGTACTTC | TRBJ2-7 | . | TRBV19 | .
CSGTQTFSSYNEQFF | TGCAGCGGCACACAGACGTTTAGCTCCTACAATGAGCAGTTCTTC | TRBJ2-1 | . | TRBV29-1 | .
CSVGGEDEKLFF | TGCAGCGTCGGGGGGGAAGATGAAAAACTGTTTTTT | TRBJ1-4 | . | TRBV29-1 | .
CASRSPVSYEQYF | TGTGCCAGCAGGTCACCAGTCTCCTACGAGCAGTACTTC | TRBJ2-7 | . | TRBV6-5 | .
CASGGGQGLNTEAFF | TGTGCTAGTGGTGGAGGACAGGGTTTGAACACTGAAGCTTTCTTT | TRBJ1-1 | . | TRBV12-5 | TRBD1
CASSVDFNYGYTF | TGTGCCAGCAGCGTAGATTTCAACTATGGCTACACCTTC | TRBJ1-2 | . | TRBV9 | .
CASKKTEQETQYF | TGTGCCAGCAAAAAAACAGAGCAAGAGACCCAGTACTTC | TRBJ2-5 | . | TRBV2 | .
CASSYSGLGTDTQYF | TGTGCCAGCAGTTACTCCGGACTCGGCACAGATACGCAGTATTTT | TRBJ2-3 | . | TRBV6-5 | .
CASPGTANTEAFF | TGTGCCTCGCCCGGGACAGCGAACACTGAAGCTTTCTTT | TRBJ1-1 | . | TRBV30 | TRBD1
CATSRGTGGYTF | TGTGCCACCAGCAGAGGTACAGGTGGCTACACCTTC | TRBJ1-2 | . | TRBV15 | .
CSAIGNYGYTF | TGCAGTGCTATAGGGAACTATGGCTACACCTTC | TRBJ1-2 | . | TRBV20-1 | .
CASSLWGTETPQHF | TGCGCCAGCAGCTTGTGGGGAACGGAAACGCCCCAGCATTTT | TRBJ1-5 | . | TRBV5-1 | .
CASSHYRGRDYGYTF | TGTGCCAGCAGCCACTACAGGGGGCGCGACTATGGCTACACCTTC | TRBJ1-2 | . | TRBV16 | TRBD1
CASRTTGGHGYTF | TGTGCCAGCAGGACAACGGGGGGTCATGGCTACACCTTC | TRBJ1-2 | . | TRBV7-9 | .
CASSLGVSHYGYTF | TGTGCCAGCAGCTTAGGGGTTTCTCACTATGGCTACACCTTC | TRBJ1-2 | . | TRBV5-4 | .
CASSNGVGGSGELFF | TGTGCCAGCAGCAATGGGGTTGGCGGTTCAGGGGAGCTGTTTTTT | TRBJ2-2 | . | TRBV11-3 | .
CASSLTAGGRETQYF | TGTGCCAGCAGCTTAACGGCGGGGGGAAGGGAGACCCAGTACTTC | TRBJ2-5 | . | TRBV7-2 | TRBD2
CASRLDRGTEAFF | TGTGCCAGCAGGTTAGACAGGGGCACTGAAGCTTTCTTT | TRBJ1-1 | . | TRBV6-1 | TRBD1
CASSPPITSGRKQFF | TGTGCCAGCTCACCACCGATAACTAGCGGGAGGAAACAGTTCTTC | TRBJ2-1 | . | TRBV18 | TRBD2
CASSLGGQGANQPQHF | TGCGCCAGCAGCTTGGGTGGACAGGGGGCTAATCAGCCCCAGCATTTT | TRBJ1-5 | . | TRBV5-1 | TRBD1
CASSFASYNEQFF | TGCGCCAGCAGCTTTGCCTCCTACAATGAGCAGTTCTTC | TRBJ2-1 | . | TRBV5-1 | .
CASSFIADPGEQYF | TGTGCCAGCAGCTTTATTGCAGACCCTGGCGAGCAGTACTTC | TRBJ2-7 | . | TRBV5-4 | .
CASSPRGLSNQPQHF | TGTGCCAGCAGCCCAAGGGGGCTGAGCAATCAGCCCCAGCATTTT | TRBJ1-5 | few | TRBV9 | TRBD1